This note documents a single T cell receptor beta chain sequence. Its binding antigen is unknown. No much larger clone exists at a distance of one base, and base qualities are not known. These data originate in a study of blood T cell repertoires in COVID-19 (dated by TCRdb to the early 2020s). Broadly, across the study: The collaborator samples originated in the United States, Italy and Spain and spanned the acute and convalescent phases of COVID-19. The material from the prospective study consisted of cDNA or gDNA derived from T cells, B-cell-depleted T cells, or PBMCs. Deeply sampled blood TCRbeta repertoires from subjects exposed to, actively infected with, or recovered from COVID-19 were included in the dataset. The repertoires were released in a freely available public database meant as a resource for research on the immune response to SARS-CoV-2. Samples were obtained from the ongoing ImmuneRACE study (first 160 participants) and from about 1,300 subjects provided by 6 global collaborators. The sample metadata nearly always contained a de-identified subject ID, COVID-19 status, age in years and sex. HLA class I and class II types, where available, came from metadata supplied by the sample provider rather than from assay-based typing. Overall study results and their limits: How much clinical and demographic metadata was included differed by source and by participant, and the metadata was provided uncurated.

Each collaborating institution followed its own protocols to collect whole blood in K2EDTA tubes. For TCRbeta analysis, collaborator samples were shipped as frozen whole blood, as isolated PBMCs, or as DNA extracted from either sample type. TCRbeta CDR3 regions were amplified from genomic DNA using the immunoSEQ Assay, a bias-controlled multiplex PCR. The study's processing was this. Nucleated cell counts per sample were estimated from amplification of reference gene primers within the assay. To quantify the absolute abundance of each unique TCRbeta CDR3 rearrangement, sequence reads were collapsed and filtered. For each sample, productive Simpson clonality was calculated by taking the square root of Simpson's diversity index across productive rearrangements. Not all clones reach the TCRdb copy of this immuneACCESS table, which keeps in-frame sequences only. Checked studies attribute under half of the gap to unresolved V genes and leave the rest unexplained. That table gives V, J and clone size, and the DNA gave D and trimming. The sample data list 55,000 to 65,000 clones, and about 80% of these were observed just once. Of the sample, roughly 3.5% is held by the ten largest clones.

V and J are truncated by 4 bases and 6 bases respectively, leaving an intervening sequence of 6 bases. CDR1 SQVTM and CDR2 ANQGSEA are derived from the germline V gene. The CDR3 has 10 amino acids, counting the end cysteine and phenylalanine. The CDR3 DNA has 30 bases and is translated from base 1. The rearrangement joined TRBV29-1 to TRBJ1-2, with an unclear D gene assignment. This sequence was found in a man aged 55 to 70 with acute or convalescent COVID-19. The sample taken for sequencing was peripheral blood. The CDR3 sequence is CSVGENGYTF. The nucleotides read TGCAGCGTTGGGGAGAATGGCTACACCTTC.